Included here is one T cell receptor beta chain sequence, with context. Its antigen is not known. Between the trimmed V and J ends, which lost 4 bases and 2 bases, there was a span of 5 bases. The CDR3 covers 11 residues. Per the germline V gene, CDR1 is DFQATT and CDR2 is SNEGSKA (reference sequence). An overlapping HIV-1 Gag peptide pool stimulated these cells at approximately 0.91 ug/peptide/mL. Memory cells lacking CD40L and CD69 with high CD45RO were sorted. This was the immunoSEQ version 4 assay in survey mode. Sequenced by immunoSEQ multiplex PCR; TCRdb stores in-frame clones only, minus some. The table has tens of thousands of clones, approximately 78% seen once. The data were obtained in a study of persistence of HIV-infected CD4 T cells. Study context: Donors had been on suppressive ART for a median of 8 years. The study's findings and limits: The rare CMV-responding cells with HIV-1 proviruses were not separately TCR-sequenced.

The chain joins TRBV20-1 to TRBJ1-1, with unresolved D. The material was CD4+ T cells sorted from PBMCs after approximately 18-hour stimulation, obtained from a patient who received antiretroviral therapy. This TCR was sampled from an adult man with HIV who was CMV-seropositive. CDR3 protein: CSATRNTEAFF. The CDR3 nucleotides read TGCAGTGCTACTCGAAACACTGAAGCTTTCTTT.